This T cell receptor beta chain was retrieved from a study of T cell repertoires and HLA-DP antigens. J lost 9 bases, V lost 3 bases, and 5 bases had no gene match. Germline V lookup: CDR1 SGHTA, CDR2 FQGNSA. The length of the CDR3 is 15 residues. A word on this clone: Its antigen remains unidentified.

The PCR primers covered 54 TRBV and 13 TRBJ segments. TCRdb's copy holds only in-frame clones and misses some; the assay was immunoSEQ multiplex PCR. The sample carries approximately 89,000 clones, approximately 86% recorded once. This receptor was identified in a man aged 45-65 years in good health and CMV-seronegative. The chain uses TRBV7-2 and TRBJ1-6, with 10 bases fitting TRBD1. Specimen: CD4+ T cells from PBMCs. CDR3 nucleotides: TGTGCCAGCAGCTTGGACAGGGGGTTCACTTCACCCCTCCACTTT. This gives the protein CASSLDRGFTSPLHF.